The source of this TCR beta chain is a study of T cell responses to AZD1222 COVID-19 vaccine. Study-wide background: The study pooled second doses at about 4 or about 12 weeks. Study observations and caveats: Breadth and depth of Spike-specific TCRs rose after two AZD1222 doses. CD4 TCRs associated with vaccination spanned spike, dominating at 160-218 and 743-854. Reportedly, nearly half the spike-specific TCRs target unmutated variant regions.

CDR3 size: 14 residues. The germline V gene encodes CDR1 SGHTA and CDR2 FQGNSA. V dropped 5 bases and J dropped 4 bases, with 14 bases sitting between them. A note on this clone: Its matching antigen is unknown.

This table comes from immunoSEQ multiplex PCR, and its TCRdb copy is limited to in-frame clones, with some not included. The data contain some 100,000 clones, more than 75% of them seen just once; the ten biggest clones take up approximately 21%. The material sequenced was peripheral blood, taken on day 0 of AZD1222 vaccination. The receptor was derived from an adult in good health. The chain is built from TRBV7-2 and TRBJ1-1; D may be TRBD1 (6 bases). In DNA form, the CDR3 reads TGTGCCAGCAGCAACGACAGGTTTAGCACTGAAGCTTTCTTT. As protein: CASSNDRFSTEAFF.